A selection of T cell receptor beta chains follows, all from one sample in a study of identical twins. One entry per CDR3 protein results from TCRdb running MiXCR on the 5' RACE reads. The repertoire holds a few hundred thousand distinct CDR3 sequences, with over 9% as singletons. These same records also appear under a second study, on yellow fever vaccine responses in identical twins.

Input material: CD8+ T cells sorted from blood. Receptor source: a woman under 30 in good health. Each CDR3 is given with its conserved first and last residue. Each record gives: J gene, V gene, D gene, clone size, CDR3 DNA, CDR3 protein. A D gene is named only where the DNA matches it firmly. Clone size is shown for a subset of rows, as once, few, many or a class of expanded clone.

TRBJ2-3,TRBV4-1,NA,NA,TGCGCCAGCAGAGGTCCCAGTTTCGCTTCTAGCACAGATACGCAGTATTTT,CASRGPSFASSTDTQYF
TRBJ1-4,TRBV20-1,NA,NA,TGCAGTGCCCAAGGGGGAGCTAATGAAAAACTGTTTTTT,CSAQGGANEKLFF
TRBJ2-2,TRBV5-6,NA,few,TGTGCCAGCAGCTTGGCCCCGGGAGCTTTTATCGGGGAGCTGTTTTTT,CASSLAPGAFIGELFF
TRBJ1-1,TRBV20-1,NA,few,TGCAGTGCTAGAGATTGGGATTCCACTGAAGCTTTCTTT,CSARDWDSTEAFF
TRBJ1-1,TRBV10-2,NA,NA,TGCGCCAGCATCGGGGGGGGGGCTGAAGCTTTCTTT,CASIGGGAEAFF
TRBJ2-2,TRBV25-1,TRBD1,many,TGTGCCAGCAGTGATTTTTCCCCAGGGGGCGAGGGCGGGGAGCTGTTTTTT,CASSDFSPGGEGGELFF
TRBJ2-3,TRBV29-1,NA,few,TGCAGCGGATTGACGGGTATAACAGATACGCAGTATTTT,CSGLTGITDTQYF
TRBJ2-3,TRBV28,NA,NA,TGTGCCAGCAGTCACAGGGACTCACGCACAGATACGCAGTATTTT,CASSHRDSRTDTQYF
TRBJ1-2,TRBV12-3/TRBV12-4,NA,few,TGTGCCAGCAGTGAACAAAGGGAAAGCTATGGCTACACCTTC,CASSEQRESYGYTF
TRBJ2-3,TRBV12-5,NA,NA,TGTGCTAGTGGTTCAACTTATTCCTACACAGATACGCAGTATTTT,CASGSTYSYTDTQYF
TRBJ2-7,TRBV11-2,NA,NA,TGTGCCAGCAGCCGTAGCGGGACAGGTTACGAGCAGTACTTC,CASSRSGTGYEQYF
TRBJ1-1,TRBV5-1,NA,few,TGCGCCAGCAGCTTGGAGTCTCAGAACACTGAAGCTTTCTTT,CASSLESQNTEAFF
TRBJ2-7,TRBV4-1,TRBD2,NA,TGCGCCAGCAGCCTAAGCGGTCTAGCGGGAACCTACGAGCAGTACTTC,CASSLSGLAGTYEQYF